Each of the 23 T cell receptor beta chains below was sequenced from the same sample in a study of OX40 agonist ivuxolimab in advanced cancers. The method was immunoSEQ multiplex PCR; TCRdb's version includes in-frame clones alone and lacks a portion of them. The sample records about 82,000 clones, around nine tenths being singletons. The sequenced sample was CD4+ or CD8+ T cells sorted from blood, obtained in a trial of the OX40 agonist ivuxolimab. These TCRs come from an adult with an advanced solid tumor such as melanoma, head and neck, liver or kidney cancer.

V gene TRBV6-1 combines with J gene TRBJ2-3, with 10 bases identical to TRBD1. V lost 10 bases to trimming and J lost 3 bases; unmatched junction nucleotides: 10. From germline, CDR1 is MNHNS and CDR2 SASEGT. CDR3 length: 15 residues. CDR3 DNA: TGTGCCACCCGGGACAGGGGTTTCCTAACAGATACGCAGTATTTT. Translation gives CATRDRGFLTDTQYF.

V is TRBV7-2 and J is TRBJ2-5; D possibly uses TRBD1 or TRBD2 (7 bases each). The CDR3 is 15 residues long. CDR1 and CDR2 (germline): SGHTA, FQGNSA. V was trimmed by 1 base and J by 5 bases, leaving 14 bases between them. In DNA form, the CDR3 reads TGTGCCAGCAGCTTAGTCAGGGGGGGGTTGGAGACCCAGTACTTC. It yields the protein CASSLVRGGLETQYF.

This chain links TRBV10-1 with TRBJ2-7; 8 nucleotides match TRBD1. The CDR3 covers 15 residues. Germline V gives CDR1 WNHNN, CDR2 SYGVQD (reference sequence). The J segment lost 2 bases and the V segment lost 2 bases, leaving 5 bases of the junction unmatched. This CDR3 is CASSETGTGAYEQYF. CDR3 nucleotide sequence: TGCGCCAGCAGTGAGACCGGGACAGGAGCCTACGAGCAGTACTTC.

The chain couples TRBV21-1 to TRBJ2-4. TRBV21-1 is shown as a pseudogene. The CDR3 covers 16 residues. The CDR3 protein is CASSIGRMRAKNIQYF. The DNA for the CDR3 is TGTGCCAGCAGCATCGGGCGGATGAGGGCCAAAAACATTCAGTACTTC.

This chain joins TRBV5-1 and TRBJ1-1; possible D gene TRBD1, 6 bases. CDR1 and CDR2 (germline): SGHRS, YFSETQ. Trimming pared 4 bases from V and 1 base from J, leaving 14 bases between. CDR3 size: 15 residues. The CDR3 DNA reads as TGCGCCAGCAGCAGACCGGACAGCTCGAACACTGAAGCTTTCTTT. Translating gives CASSRPDSSNTEAFF.

The chain has TRBV30 and TRBJ2-3; D is perhaps TRBD1 or TRBD2 (5 bases each). Looked up from germline, CDR1 is GTSNPN and CDR2 is SVGIG (reference sequence). V was trimmed by 7 bases and J by 4 bases, leaving 12 bases between them. The CDR3 loop spans 12 amino acids. The DNA for the CDR3 is TGTGCCTCTAGTAGAGGGGCAGATACGCAGTATTTT. Translation gives CASSRGADTQYF.

The CDR3 spells CASSADGGRAIYEQYF. The DNA for the CDR3 is TGTGCCAGCAGTGCGGATGGTGGCAGGGCCATCTACGAGCAGTACTTC. This rearrangement joins TRBV2 to TRBJ2-7; weak D call: TRBD1 (5 bases). Trimming cost V 4 bases and J 3 bases, with 19 bases left between them. The CDR3 consists of 16 residues. Germline loops: CDR1 SNHLY, CDR2 FYNNEI.

The gene calls are TRBV6-5 and TRBJ2-3; D unclear. CDR1 is MNHEY and CDR2 is SVGAGI in the germline V gene. The length of the CDR3 is 14 residues. With 2 bases removed from V and 0 bases from J, the gap between germline ends came to 6 bases. The CDR3 region is CASSYGGSTDTQYF. CDR3 sequence (DNA): TGTGCCAGCAGTTACGGCGGCAGCACAGATACGCAGTATTTT.

This chain links TRBV5-4 with TRBJ1-1; the match to TRBD1 covers 8 bases. V gave up 4 bases and J gave up 0 bases; unmatched junction bases: 5. The CDR3 totals 15 residues. Germline-derived CDR1 and CDR2 are SGHNT and YYREEE (reference sequence). CDR3 sequence (DNA): TGTGCCAGCAGCGCCGCGACAGGGGTGAACACTGAAGCTTTCTTT. This codes for CASSAATGVNTEAFF.

The V and J genes are TRBV5-1 and TRBJ1-4, with TRBD1 identical over 7 bases. CDR3 length equals 15 residues. Germline CDR1 SGHRS, CDR2 YFSETQ. J lost 6 bases, V lost 4 bases, and 9 bases had no gene match. DNA for the CDR3: TGCGCCAGCAGCCCAGGGGGGGGAACAGATGAAAAACTGTTTTTT. Translated, it gives CASSPGGGTDEKLFF.

The chain combines TRBV19 with TRBJ2-2; D might be TRBD2 (7 bases). V lost 5 bases and J lost 1, with 17 bases in between. This CDR3 has 17 residues. The germline CDR1 and CDR2 sequences are LNHDA and SQIVND (reference sequence). The CDR3: CASSPPLRGGNTGELFF. As DNA, the CDR3 is TGTGCCAGTAGTCCTCCACTAAGGGGGGGGAACACCGGGGAGCTGTTTTTT.

The chain is built from TRBV28 and TRBJ2-1; maybe TRBD1 (7 bases). This CDR3 comprises 18 residues. V was shortened by 5 bases and J by 0 bases, with 20 bases between the two germline ends. Germline V lookup: CDR1 MDHEN, CDR2 SYDVKM. The CDR3 nucleotides read TGTGCCAGCAGTCCGTGGGCGGGACAGAGCGACTCCTACAATGAGCAGTTCTTC. Protein sequence: CASSPWAGQSDSYNEQFF. Full variable domain (outside the CDR3, taken from reference TRBV28 and TRBJ2-1): DVKVTQSSRYLVKRTGEKVFLECVQDMDHENMFWYRQDPGLGLRLIYFSYDVKMKEKGDIPEGYSVSREKKERFSLILESASTNQTSMYLCASSPWAGQSDSYNEQFFGPGTRLTVL.

This rearrangement joins TRBV28 to TRBJ1-2, with 12 nucleotides matching TRBD1. The trim removed 6 bases at V and 3 bases at J, leaving 8 bases unmatched. The CDR3 is 16 residues long. CDR1 MDHEN and CDR2 SYDVKM come from the germline V gene. CDR3 coding DNA: TGTGCCAGCAGGGACCGGGACAGGGGGCGCGACTATGGCTACACCTTC. This sequence encodes CASRDRDRGRDYGYTF.

This clone has just one count. The chain employs TRBV6-6 and TRBJ2-7, with unresolved D. V lost 4 bases and J 5 bases, leaving 15 bases between the germline ends. Germline CDR1 MNHNY, CDR2 SVGAGI (reference sequence). The CDR3 covers 14 residues. Here the CDR3 reads CASSSVESRHEQYF. Here the CDR3 DNA reads TGTGCCAGCAGTTCCGTGGAGTCCCGCCACGAGCAGTACTTC.

The chain employs TRBV28 and TRBJ2-1; TRBD2 agrees at 13 bases. The CDR3 sequence is 14 residues long. The trim removed 3 bases at V and 8 bases at J, leaving 1 base unmatched. Germline CDR1 MDHEN, CDR2 SYDVKM. The CDR3 reads CASSLTSGRYEQFF. CDR3 in DNA: TGTGCCAGCAGTTTGACTAGCGGGAGGTATGAGCAGTTCTTC.

This clone came up once. The chain combines TRBV5-1 with TRBJ2-3; 9 nucleotides agree with TRBD2. Germline lookup yields CDR1 SGHRS and CDR2 YFSETQ. After removal of 2 bases from V and 4 bases from J, the junction contained 11 bases not matched to a gene. This CDR3 spans 17 amino acids. CDR3 in amino acids: CASSFSRGRANPDTQYF. The CDR3 region has the DNA TGCGCCAGCAGCTTTTCTCGCGGGAGGGCAAATCCAGATACGCAGTATTTT.

J is TRBJ1-4 and V is TRBV28; tentatively, D is TRBD1 (6 bases). There are 14 residues in the CDR3. Germline-derived CDR1 and CDR2 are MDHEN and SYDVKM. V was clipped by 7 bases and J by 8 bases, with 17 bases between them. Written as DNA, the CDR3 is TGTGCCAGCATCTGGGGGGGCGCGAGAGAAAAACTGTTTTTT. Residues: CASIWGGAREKLFF. The whole variable domain, remainder taken from reference TRBV28 and TRBJ1-4, is DVKVTQSSRYLVKRTGEKVFLECVQDMDHENMFWYRQDPGLGLRLIYFSYDVKMKEKGDIPEGYSVSREKKERFSLILESASTNQTSMYLCASIWGGAREKLFFGSGTQLSVL.

V and J are TRBV7-2 and TRBJ2-3; 14 nucleotides line up with TRBD2. Germline assignment: CDR1 SGHTA and CDR2 FQGNSA. Germline trimming cut 5 bases from V and 5 bases from J; bases unmatched to any gene: 6. The CDR3 runs to 16 residues. The CDR3 DNA reads as TGTGCCAGCAGCCGACTAGCGGGAGGGTTCGGAGATACGCAGTATTTT. This gives the protein CASSRLAGGFGDTQYF.

CDR3 region: CASRGSPRRVGEKLFF. CDR3 DNA sequence: TGTGCCAGCAGAGGTTCCCCCCGCAGGGTGGGTGAAAAACTGTTTTTT. The rearrangement uses TRBV28 and TRBJ1-4, with D tentatively TRBD1 (5 bases). Trimming cost V 6 bases and J 7 bases, with 21 bases left between them. The CDR3 consists of 16 residues. CDR1 and CDR2 from the germline V gene are MDHEN and SYDVKM. Supplemented by reference TRBV28 and TRBJ1-4, the full variable domain reads DVKVTQSSRYLVKRTGEKVFLECVQDMDHENMFWYRQDPGLGLRLIYFSYDVKMKEKGDIPEGYSVSREKKERFSLILESASTNQTSMYLCASRGSPRRVGEKLFFGSGTQLSVL.

V usage is TRBV25-1 and J usage is TRBJ2-2, with D possibly TRBD2 on 6 matching bases. Germline values: CDR1 MGHDK, CDR2 SYGVNS. The germline V and J ends were trimmed by 3 bases and 4 bases, with 9 bases remaining between them. The length of the CDR3 is 14 residues. The CDR3: CASSDASATGELFF. DNA of the CDR3: TGTGCCAGCAGTGATGCTAGCGCCACCGGGGAGCTGTTTTTT.

The genes are TRBV7-8 and TRBJ2-6; D remains unclear. Germline V lookup: CDR1 SGHVS, CDR2 FQNEAQ. The CDR3 length is 16 residues. V was cut by 5 bases and J by 0 bases, with 11 bases left in between. CDR3 in amino acids: CASSPVRISGANVLTF. The DNA for the CDR3 is TGTGCCAGCAGCCCAGTCCGGATCTCTGGGGCCAACGTCCTGACTTTC.

The chain combines TRBV7-9 with TRBJ2-5, with 7 nucleotides matching TRBD2. The CDR3 is 16 amino acids. The J segment lost 5 bases and the V segment lost 7 bases, leaving 16 bases of the junction unmatched. Germline lookup yields CDR1 SEHNR and CDR2 FQNEAQ (reference sequence). This CDR3 reads CASTTIGGGPRETQYF. The CDR3 nucleotides read TGTGCCAGCACTACCATCGGGGGAGGGCCAAGGGAGACCCAGTACTTC.

The chain joins TRBV19 to TRBJ2-7; no clear D. The CDR3 runs 20 residues. CDR1 and CDR2 from the germline V gene are LNHDA and SQIVND (reference sequence). V was shortened by 5 bases and J by 0 bases, with 29 bases between the two germline ends. In DNA form, the CDR3 reads TGTGCCAGTAGTCCAAGGCAGGACGGCACGCCAATCTCGGTCTCCTACGAGCAGTACTTC. Amino acid sequence: CASSPRQDGTPISVSYEQYF.